This T cell receptor beta chain was sequenced in a study of blood T cells in healthy people across ages. Findings of the study overall: Correlation between TCR beta diversity and naive T cell percentage was strong.

A J-beta primer mix and a sample-barcoded 5' primer were used in a second PCR of roughly 7 to 12 cycles. Every individual sample yielded 2.5 million or more paired-end reads (each containing CDR3). Using its own MiXCR run on the 5' RACE reads, TCRdb lists one record per CDR3 protein. Of 890,000 or so distinct CDR3 sequences listed, 62% were seen once; the top ten hold around a quarter. Comments on this clonotype: Its antigen is not identified.

In terms of origin and age, donors were healthy Caucasian individuals from Russia aged 6 to 90. This TCR was recovered from a man aged 25 to 40 in good health. Material for sequencing was blood.

CDR3 protein: CASSQVLTGGYNEQFF. The CDR3 DNA follows: TGTGCCAGCAGCCAAGTTCTCACAGGGGGGTACAATGAGCAGTTCTTC. The genes are TRBV14 and TRBJ2-1; 8 nucleotides match TRBD1. With V trimmed by 1 base and J by 4 bases, 6 bases remained unmatched. CDR1 and CDR2 from the germline V gene are SGHDN and FVKESK. This CDR3 comprises 16 residues.